The sequence of this T cell receptor beta chain was determined in a study of blood T cell repertoires in COVID-19. In the study overall: Samples taken during acute and convalescent COVID-19 were collected in the United States, Italy and Spain. The cDNA or gDNA used as material had been derived from T cells, B-cell-depleted T cells, or PBMCs.

Methods used by the authors: Reference gene primer amplification gave nucleated cell count estimates. Sequenced by immunoSEQ multiplex PCR; TCRdb stores in-frame clones only, minus some. V, J and clone size are taken as reported in that table, and D and trimming were inferred from the DNA itself. The sample consists of under 200,000 clones, under 85% of them appearing once. The germline gives CDR1 LGHDT, CDR2 YNNKEL (reference sequence). The V end was cut by 0 bases, the J end by 1 base, with 6 bases between. The CDR3 length is 14 residues. This receptor was identified in a man in his 60s who had recovered from COVID-19. The genes are TRBV3-1 (or the pseudogene TRBV3-2) and TRBJ1-1, with D unresolved. The sequencing input was peripheral blood. The DNA of the CDR3 is TGTGCCAGCAGCCAAGAACAGAGGAACACTGAAGCTTTCTTT. Translation: CASSQEQRNTEAFF.